The TCR beta chain under discussion was sequenced for a study of blood T cell repertoires in COVID-19. Across the whole study: Whether acute or convalescent, the COVID-19 samples came from the United States, Italy and Spain.

Seattle patients were enrolled during active infection and followed longitudinally. Methods used by the authors: Quantification of nucleated cells was approximated via reference gene primer amplification. Profiled with immunoSEQ multiplex PCR; TCRdb holds only in-frame clones, not every one. D and trimming were read from the DNA, whereas the V and J calls and clone size are those reported in that table. The data hold a few hundred thousand clones, with 88% observed a single time. Between the trimmed V and J ends, which lost 3 bases and 8 bases, there was a span of 17 bases. Germline loops: CDR1 SGHNT, CDR2 YYREEE (reference sequence). The CDR3 totals 15 residues.

The sample consisted of peripheral blood. This receptor was identified in a woman in her 30s with COVID-19, enrolled during active disease. The chain links TRBV5-4 to TRBJ1-4, with D tentatively TRBD1 (5 bases). CDR3 coding DNA: TGTGCCAGCAGCTCCGACCAAGGGGTCGAGGAAAAACTGTTTTTT. It codes for CASSSDQGVEEKLFF.